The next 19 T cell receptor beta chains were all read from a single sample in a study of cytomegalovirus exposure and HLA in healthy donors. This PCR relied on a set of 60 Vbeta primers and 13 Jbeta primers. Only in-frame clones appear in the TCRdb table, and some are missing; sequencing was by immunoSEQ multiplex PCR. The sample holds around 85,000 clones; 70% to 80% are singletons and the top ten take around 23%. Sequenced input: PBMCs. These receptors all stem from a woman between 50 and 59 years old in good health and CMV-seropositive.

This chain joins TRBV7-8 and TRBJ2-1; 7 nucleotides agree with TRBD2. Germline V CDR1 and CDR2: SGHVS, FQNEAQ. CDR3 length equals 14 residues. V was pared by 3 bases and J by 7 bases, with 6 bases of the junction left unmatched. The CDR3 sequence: CASSFRTRRNEQFF. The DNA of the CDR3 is TGTGCCAGCAGCTTTAGGACTAGAAGGAATGAGCAGTTCTTC.

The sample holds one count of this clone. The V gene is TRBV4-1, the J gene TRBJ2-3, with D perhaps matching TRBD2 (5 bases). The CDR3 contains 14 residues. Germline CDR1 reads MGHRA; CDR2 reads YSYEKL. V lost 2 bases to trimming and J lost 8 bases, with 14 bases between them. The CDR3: CASSQIDRRGTQYF. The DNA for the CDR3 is TGCGCCAGCAGCCAAATAGACCGTCGGGGTACGCAGTATTTT.

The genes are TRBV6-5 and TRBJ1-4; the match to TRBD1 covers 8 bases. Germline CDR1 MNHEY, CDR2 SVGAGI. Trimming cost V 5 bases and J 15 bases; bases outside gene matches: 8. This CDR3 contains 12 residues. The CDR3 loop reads CASSAWTGQLFF. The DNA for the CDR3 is TGTGCCAGCAGTGCCTGGACAGGGCAATTGTTTTTT.

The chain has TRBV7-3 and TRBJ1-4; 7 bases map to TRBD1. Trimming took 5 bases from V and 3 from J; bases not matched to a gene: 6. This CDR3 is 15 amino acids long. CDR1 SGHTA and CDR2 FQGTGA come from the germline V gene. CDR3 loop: CASSPSGGPNEKLFF. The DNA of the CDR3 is TGTGCCAGCAGCCCATCAGGGGGGCCTAATGAAAAACTGTTTTTT. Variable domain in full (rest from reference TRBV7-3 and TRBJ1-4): GAGVSQTPSNKVTEKGKYVELRCDPISGHTALYWYRQSLGQGPEFLIYFQGTGAADDSGLPNDRFFAVRPEGSVSTLKIQRTERGDSAVYLCASSPSGGPNEKLFFGSGTQLSVL.

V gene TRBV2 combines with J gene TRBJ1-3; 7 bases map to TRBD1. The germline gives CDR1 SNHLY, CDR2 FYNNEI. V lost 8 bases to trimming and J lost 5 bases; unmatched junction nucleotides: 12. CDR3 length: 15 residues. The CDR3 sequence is CASGEGQTNRNTIYF. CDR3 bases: TGTGCCAGCGGAGAGGGACAGACGAACCGAAACACCATATATTTT.

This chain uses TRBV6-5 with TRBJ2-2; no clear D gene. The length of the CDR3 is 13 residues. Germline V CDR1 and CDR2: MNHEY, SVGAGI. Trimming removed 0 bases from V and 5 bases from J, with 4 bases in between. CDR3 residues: CASSYSQTGELFF. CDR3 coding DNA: TGTGCCAGCAGTTACTCACAAACCGGGGAGCTGTTTTTT.

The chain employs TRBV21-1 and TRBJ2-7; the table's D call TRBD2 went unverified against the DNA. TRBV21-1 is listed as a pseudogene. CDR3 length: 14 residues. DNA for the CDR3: TGTGCCAGCAGCCCCCCCAGCGCCCACTACGAGCAGTACGTC. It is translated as CASSPPSAHYEQYV.

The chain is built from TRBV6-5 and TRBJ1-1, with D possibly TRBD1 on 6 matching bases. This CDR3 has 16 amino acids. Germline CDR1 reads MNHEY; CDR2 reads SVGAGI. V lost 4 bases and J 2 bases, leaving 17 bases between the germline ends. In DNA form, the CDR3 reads TGTGCCAGCAGTTCTCCCCAGGGGATCCGTAACACTGAAGCTTTCTTT. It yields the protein CASSSPQGIRNTEAFF.

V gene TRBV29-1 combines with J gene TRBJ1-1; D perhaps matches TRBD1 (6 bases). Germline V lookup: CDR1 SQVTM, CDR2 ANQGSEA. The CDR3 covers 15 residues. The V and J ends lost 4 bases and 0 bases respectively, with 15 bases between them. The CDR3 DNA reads TGCAGCGTTGGTACAGGGACCCGCATGAACACTGAAGCTTTCTTT. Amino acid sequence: CSVGTGTRMNTEAFF.

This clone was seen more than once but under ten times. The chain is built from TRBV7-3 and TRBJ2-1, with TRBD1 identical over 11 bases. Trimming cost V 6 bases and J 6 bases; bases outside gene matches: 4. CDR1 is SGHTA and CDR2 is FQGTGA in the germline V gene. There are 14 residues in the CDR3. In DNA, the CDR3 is TGTGCCAGCAGACGGGACAGGGGGGGCAATGAGCAGTTCTTC. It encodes CASRRDRGGNEQFF.

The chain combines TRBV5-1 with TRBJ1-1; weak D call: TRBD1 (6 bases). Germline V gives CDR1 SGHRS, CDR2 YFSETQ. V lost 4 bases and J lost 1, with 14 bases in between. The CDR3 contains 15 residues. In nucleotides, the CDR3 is TGCGCCAGCAGCCCCTCACAGGGATCGAACACTGAAGCTTTCTTT. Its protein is CASSPSQGSNTEAFF.

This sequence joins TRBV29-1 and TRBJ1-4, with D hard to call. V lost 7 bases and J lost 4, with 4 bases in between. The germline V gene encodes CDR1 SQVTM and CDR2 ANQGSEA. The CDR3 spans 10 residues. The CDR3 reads CSALNEKLFF. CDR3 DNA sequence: TGCAGCGCACTTAATGAAAAACTGTTTTTT. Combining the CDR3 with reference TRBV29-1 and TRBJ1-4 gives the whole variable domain SAVISQKPSRDICQRGTSLTIQCQVDSQVTMMFWYRQQPGQSLTLIATANQGSEATYESGFVIDKFPISRPNLTFSTLTVSNMSPEDSSIYLCSALNEKLFFGSGTQLSVL.

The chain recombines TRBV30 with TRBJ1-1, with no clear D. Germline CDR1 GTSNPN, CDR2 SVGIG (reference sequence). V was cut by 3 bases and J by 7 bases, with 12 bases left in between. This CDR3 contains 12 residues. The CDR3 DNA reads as TGTGCCTGGAGGGGCCTGAGAGTTGAAGCTTTCTTT. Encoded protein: CAWRGLRVEAFF. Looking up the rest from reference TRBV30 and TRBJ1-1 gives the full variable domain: SQTIHQWPATLVQPVGSPLSLECTVEGTSNPNLYWYRQAAGRGLQLLFYSVGIGQISSEVPQNLSASRPQDRQFILSSKKLLLSDSGFYLCAWRGLRVEAFFGQGTRLTVV.

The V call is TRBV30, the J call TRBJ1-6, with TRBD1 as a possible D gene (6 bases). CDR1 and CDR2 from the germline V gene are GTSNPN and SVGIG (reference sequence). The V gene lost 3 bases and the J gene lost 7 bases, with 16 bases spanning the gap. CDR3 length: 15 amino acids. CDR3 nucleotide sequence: TGTGCCTGGAGCACCCCAGGGGCGGGCAATTCACCCCTCCACTTT. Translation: CAWSTPGAGNSPLHF.

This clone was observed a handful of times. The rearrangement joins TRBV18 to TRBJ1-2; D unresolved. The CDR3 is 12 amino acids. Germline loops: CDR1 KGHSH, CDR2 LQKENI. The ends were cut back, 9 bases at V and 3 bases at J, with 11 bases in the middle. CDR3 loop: CASASGDYGYTF. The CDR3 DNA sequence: TGTGCCAGTGCCAGCGGAGACTATGGCTACACCTTC.

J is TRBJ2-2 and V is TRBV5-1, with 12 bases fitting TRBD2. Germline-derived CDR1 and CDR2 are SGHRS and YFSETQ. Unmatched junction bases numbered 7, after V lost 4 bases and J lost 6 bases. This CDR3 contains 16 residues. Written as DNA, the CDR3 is TGCGCCAGCAGCGGCGCGACTAGCGGGGGAGCCGGGGAGCTGTTTTTT. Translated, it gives CASSGATSGGAGELFF. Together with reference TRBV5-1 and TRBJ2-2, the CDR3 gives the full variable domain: KAGVTQTPRYLIKTRGQQVTLSCSPISGHRSVSWYQQTPGQGLQFLFEYFSETQRNKGNFPGRFSGRQFSNSRSEMNVSTLELGDSALYLCASSGATSGGAGELFFGEGSRLTVL.

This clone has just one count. Here the CDR3 DNA reads TGTGCCAGTAGTATGGAGGAATCCCCCACTGAAGCTTTCTTT. This translates into CASSMEESPTEAFF. V and J are TRBV19 and TRBJ1-1; D gene unclear. Germline CDR1 and CDR2: LNHDA and SQIVND (reference sequence). The CDR3 is made up of 14 amino acids. V was shortened by 3 bases and J by 4 bases, with 12 bases between the two germline ends. The full variable domain, rest sourced from reference TRBV19 and TRBJ1-1, is DGGITQSPKYLFRKEGQNVTLSCEQNLNHDAMYWYRQDPGQGLRLIYYSQIVNDFQKGDIAEGYSVSREKKESFPLTVTSAQKNPTAFYLCASSMEESPTEAFFGQGTRLTVV.

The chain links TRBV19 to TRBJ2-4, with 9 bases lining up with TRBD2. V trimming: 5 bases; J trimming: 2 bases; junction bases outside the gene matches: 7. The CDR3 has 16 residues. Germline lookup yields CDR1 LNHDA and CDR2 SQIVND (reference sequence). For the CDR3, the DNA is TGTGCCAGTAGTCAGCGGGGGGCCGGGACCAAAAACATTCAGTACTTC. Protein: CASSQRGAGTKNIQYF.

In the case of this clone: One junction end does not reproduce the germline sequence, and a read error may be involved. The CDR3 DNA reads as TGTTCCAGCAGCATTCCAGGGGGCGGTACTCATTCACCCCTCCACTTT. This codes for CSSSIPGGGTHSPLHF. The chain uses TRBV7-9 and TRBJ1-6; 8 bases agree with TRBD1. The CDR3 loop spans 16 amino acids. CDR1 and CDR2 (germline): SEHNR, FQNEAQ (reference sequence).